This T cell receptor beta chain derives from a study of T cell responses to AZD1222 COVID-19 vaccine. General study points: Baseline seropositives among AZD1222 recipients totaled only five or six. The study found Spike-specific TCR breadth and depth rose after two AZD1222 doses.

The CDR3 has 12 residues. The V end was cut by 4 bases, the J end by 6 bases, with 10 bases between. The germline V gene has CDR1 SGHDT and CDR2 YYEEEE. The repertoire was sequenced with immunoSEQ multiplex PCR; TCRdb's copy has only in-frame clones and lacks some. The sample contains over 110,000 clones, 92% of which appear only once. Worth noting for this clone: Its antigen remains unknown.

The chain employs TRBV5-6 and TRBJ1-2; TRBD1 might be the D (6 bases). The sequence came from an adult who received the AZD1222 COVID-19 vaccine. The sequencing here drew on peripheral blood, taken 28 days after the second AZD1222 dose. The DNA for the CDR3 is TGTGCCAGCAGCGACGGGGGGCATGGCTACACCTTC. It yields the protein CASSDGGHGYTF. The full variable domain, in which reference TRBV5-6 and TRBJ1-2 provide the parts outside the CDR3, is DAGVTQSPTHLIKTRGQQVTLRCSPKSGHDTVSWYQQALGQGPQFIFQYYEEEERQRGNFPDRFSGHQFPNYSSELNVNALLLGDSALYLCASSDGGHGYTFGSGTRLTVV.